What follows are 18 T cell receptor beta chains derived from one specimen sequenced in a study of T cell clonality in common variable immunodeficiency. Study observations and caveats: Fewer deletions and N-nucleotide insertions were reportedly seen in common variable immunodeficiency TCR beta sequences.

TCRdb's copy holds only in-frame clones and misses some; the assay was immunoSEQ multiplex PCR. The repertoire yields about 33,000 clones, none seen only once; the top ten contain about 6.7%. Antigens of these TCRs are unknown. What was sequenced was peripheral blood mononuclear cells. The origin of the receptors is a human donor with common variable immunodeficiency.

This clone was counted many times. The CDR3 end lies 3 residues beyond the end of the read and is filled in from the germline J gene. The chain is built from TRBV20-1 and TRBJ2-5; 10 bases align to TRBD1. V shed 2 bases and J 3 bases; nucleotides not matched to a gene: 6. The CDR3 length is 15 residues. From germline, CDR1 is DFQATT and CDR2 SNEGSKA (reference sequence). The CDR3 sequence is CSARRDRGREETQYF. CDR3 DNA, as far as it was read: TGCAGTGCTAGAAGGGACAGGGGAAGGGAAGAGACC.

Ten or more counts support this clone. The read comes to an end 3 residues before the CDR3 does, leaving the germline J gene to fill in the end. This chain connects TRBV30 to TRBJ2-3, with TRBD2 identical over 7 bases. The CDR3 covers 15 residues. Germline V gives CDR1 GTSNPN, CDR2 SVGIG (reference sequence). The ends lost 1 base at V and 1 base at J; junction bases unmatched: 5. The CDR3 loop reads CAWSEEAGGTDTQYF. Incomplete CDR3 DNA: TGTGCCTGGAGTGAAGAGGCGGGGGGCACAGATACG.

This clone was seen a handful of times. The read terminates 3 residues ahead of where the CDR3 ends, so the germline J gene completes it. J is TRBJ2-1 and V is TRBV5-1; D remains unclear. There are 18 residues in the CDR3. Germline V gene lookup returns CDR1 SGHRS and CDR2 YFSETQ. Deletions cut 5 bases from V and 0 bases from J, with 21 bases between. CDR3 DNA (partial): TGCGCCAGCAGAGTGGATTGGGCTGACCTACCCTCCTACAATGAG. The encoded protein is CASRVDWADLPSYNE. The full CDR3 is CASRVDWADLPSYNEQFF. The full variable domain, rest sourced from reference TRBV5-1 and TRBJ2-1, is KAGVTQTPRYLIKTRGQQVTLSCSPISGHRSVSWYQQTPGQGLQFLFEYFSETQRNKGNFPGRFSGRQFSNSRSEMNVSTLELGDSALYLCASRVDWADLPSYNEQFFGPGTRLTVL.

The table lists this clone with many counts. The observed sequence ends 3 residues before the CDR3 terminus, with the missing tail filled in from the germline J gene. The rearrangement uses TRBV9 and TRBJ2-2; D ambiguous. Germline lookup yields CDR1 SGDLS and CDR2 YYNGEE. The CDR3 contains 14 residues. Trimming pared 2 bases from V and 5 bases from J, leaving 10 bases between. The sequenced CDR3 bases are TGTGCCAGCAGCGTCCAAAGCCGTACCGGGGAG. Protein: CASSVQSRTGE. The whole CDR3 sequence reads CASSVQSRTGELFF.

A few counts support this clone. The read gets to within 3 residues of the CDR3 end, and the germline J gene fills in the rest. The V and J genes are TRBV2 and TRBJ2-1; 8 nucleotides match TRBD2. Per the germline V gene, CDR1 is SNHLY and CDR2 is FYNNEI. This CDR3 is 16 amino acids long. The junction had 10 bases not matched to a gene; V was cut back by 6 bases and J by 3 bases. CDR3 sequence: CASRRDLAGYYNEQFF. The CDR3 DNA, read in part, is TGTGCCAGCAGGAGGGATTTAGCGGGGTACTACAATGAG.

This clone was detected ten times or more. The read stops 3 residues short of the end of the CDR3; the missing end is completed from the germline J gene. V is TRBV5-1 and J is TRBJ1-2; D gene unclear. The CDR3 is 13 residues long. Per germline, CDR1 SGHRS and CDR2 YFSETQ. This CDR3 reads CASREVHTGGYTF. The part of the CDR3 DNA that was read is TGCGCCAGCAGGGAGGTCCATACGGGGGGC.

This clone has a count of ten or more. The read is 3 residues too short to cover the CDR3 end, so that end is filled in from the germline J gene. The V call is TRBV2, the J call TRBJ1-5; 9 nucleotides line up with TRBD1. CDR3 length: 15 residues. Germline values: CDR1 SNHLY, CDR2 FYNNEI. Trimming took 4 bases from V and 1 from J; bases not matched to a gene: 2. CDR3 loop: CASSADRGSNQPQHF. Partial CDR3 DNA: TGTGCCAGCAGTGCCGACAGGGGGAGCAATCAGCCC.

This clone was found many times. The read ends 3 residues before the CDR3 terminus; that terminus is restored from the germline J gene. This rearrangement joins TRBV20-1 to TRBJ2-3, with 7 nucleotides matching TRBD1. This CDR3 is 13 amino acids long. Germline V lookup: CDR1 DFQATT, CDR2 SNEGSKA (reference sequence). Losses at the gene ends were 4 bases for V and 8 bases for J; bases not matched to a gene: 9. The CDR3 bases that were read are TGCAGTGCTAATGCCCTTGAGGGGGCTACG. Its translation: CSANALEGAT. The whole CDR3 is CSANALEGATQYF.

In regard to this clone: The read ends 3 residues shy of where the CDR3 ends; the end is completed using the germline J gene. The rearrangement joins TRBV19 to TRBJ2-3; 13 nucleotides line up with TRBD2. J was trimmed by 5 bases and V by 6 bases; bases with no gene match: 8. The CDR3 extends over 16 amino acids. Per the germline V gene, CDR1 is LNHDA and CDR2 is SQIVND (reference sequence). The part of the CDR3 DNA that was read is TGTGCCAGTAGCCAAACTAGCGGGGGGGCGGGAGATACG. The encoded protein is CASSQTSGGAGDT. The CDR3 reads in full as CASSQTSGGAGDTQYF.

Judged by abundance, this clone is medium-sized. The CDR3 DNA, read in part, is TGTGCCAGCACCTTCGGCGGGGGGACCCAAGAGACC. This encodes CASTFGGGTQET. The whole CDR3 is CASTFGGGTQETQYF. The chain recombines TRBV5-4 with TRBJ2-5; 8 nucleotides agree with TRBD2. The read falls 3 residues short of the CDR3 end, and the missing part is taken from the germline J gene. CDR1 and CDR2 (germline): SGHNT, YYREEE (reference sequence). V lost 6 bases and J lost 1; bases outside the gene matches: 8. The CDR3 loop spans 15 amino acids. Full variable domain (remainder filled in from reference TRBV5-4 and TRBJ2-5): ETGVTQSPTHLIKTRGQQVTLRCSSQSGHNTVSWYQQALGQGPQFIFQYYREEENGRGNFPPRFSGLQFPNYSSELNVNALELDDSALYLCASTFGGGTQETQYFGPGTRLLVL.

To note about this clone: The sequenced fragment ends 3 residues before the CDR3 boundary, so the rest is inferred from the germline J gene. The rearrangement joins TRBV2 to TRBJ2-7; 9 nucleotides line up with TRBD1. Germline trimming cut 5 bases from V and 2 bases from J; bases unmatched to any gene: 10. The CDR3 loop spans 16 amino acids. In germline, CDR1 is SNHLY, CDR2 FYNNEI. Partial CDR3 DNA: TGTGCCAGCAGTAGCCCTCCGGGACAGGGAACCTACGAG. Translating gives CASSSPPGQGTYE. The full CDR3 protein is CASSSPPGQGTYEQYF.

As for this clone: The read terminates 3 residues before the CDR3 end, so the remaining end is supplied by the germline J gene. This chain connects TRBV30 to TRBJ1-2; no definite D call. Germline loops: CDR1 GTSNPN, CDR2 SVGIG (reference sequence). CDR3 size: 11 residues. Trimming cost V 0 bases and J 6 bases, with 5 bases left between them. The CDR3 sequence: CAWSVGHGYTF. CDR3 DNA, as far as it was read: TGTGCCTGGAGTGTAGGGCATGGC.

In its sample, this clone was seen many times. The read ends 3 residues shy of where the CDR3 ends; the end is completed using the germline J gene. The gene calls are TRBV30 and TRBJ2-3; D might be TRBD1 (6 bases). The CDR3 is 13 amino acids. The V end was cut by 8 bases, the J end by 5 bases, with 17 bases between. The germline CDR1 and CDR2 sequences are GTSNPN and SVGIG (reference sequence). The CDR3: CAATWGQGDTQYF. The CDR3 DNA, read in part, is TGTGCCGCCACGTGGGGGCAAGGAGATACG. The variable domain in full, with the rest retrieved from reference TRBV30 and TRBJ2-3, is SQTIHQWPATLVQPVGSPLSLECTVEGTSNPNLYWYRQAAGRGLQLLFYSVGIGQISSEVPQNLSASRPQDRQFILSSKKLLLSDSGFYLCAATWGQGDTQYFGPGTRLTVL.

Points on this clone: The CDR3 end lies 3 residues beyond the end of the read and is filled in from the germline J gene. This rearrangement joins TRBV20-1 to TRBJ1-2; tentative D call: TRBD1 (6 bases). This CDR3 has 16 residues. The V end was cut by 3 bases, the J end by 3 bases, with 20 bases between. Germline-derived CDR1 and CDR2 are DFQATT and SNEGSKA (reference sequence). CDR3 residues: CSASFHRGARDYGYTF. The CDR3 DNA, read in part, is TGCAGTGCTAGCTTCCATCGGGGGGCAAGGGACTATGGC.

The covered CDR3 bases are TGCGCCAGCAGCCCCGGGGAGGCAGGGGGCCGTCAGCCC. It codes for CASSPGEAGGRQP. The CDR3 as a whole reads CASSPGEAGGRQPQHF. V usage is TRBV5-1 and J usage is TRBJ1-5, with 8 bases that match TRBD1. The CDR3 is cut off 3 residues early in the read; its end comes from the germline J gene. Germline CDR1 and CDR2: SGHRS and YFSETQ. With 4 bases clipped from V and 6 bases from J, the junction kept 12 bases outside the gene matches. CDR3 size: 16 residues.

This clone was counted only a few times. The read ends 3 residues shy of where the CDR3 ends; the end is completed using the germline J gene. V gene TRBV18 combines with J gene TRBJ2-1, with D perhaps TRBD2 (6 bases). Germline V CDR1 and CDR2: KGHSH, LQKENI. V was clipped by 4 bases and J by 3 bases, with 13 bases between them. The CDR3 extends over 15 amino acids. The sequenced CDR3 bases are TGTGCCAGCTCACGGGACTCCCCTAACTACAATGAG. It encodes CASSRDSPNYNE. The CDR3 in its entirety is CASSRDSPNYNEQFF.

In regard to this clone: The read comes to an end 3 residues before the CDR3 does, leaving the germline J gene to fill in the end. The V call is TRBV6-1, the J call TRBJ2-1, with TRBD1 identical over 7 bases. Looked up from germline, CDR1 is MNHNS and CDR2 is SASEGT. CDR3 length: 16 amino acids. V lost 4 bases and J lost 1; bases outside the gene matches: 7. The CDR3 protein is CASSAPGQTSYNEQFF. Incomplete CDR3 DNA: TGTGCCAGCAGTGCCCCGGGACAGACTTCCTACAATGAG.

This clone has only a few counts. The CDR3: CASSIGGGGTEAFF. The CDR3 bases that were read are TGTGCCAGTAGTATAGGGGGCGGAGGGACTGAA. This chain uses TRBV19 with TRBJ1-1; tentative D call: TRBD1 (5 bases). From the germline J gene comes the end of the CDR3, since the read stops 3 residues before it. Deletions cut 1 base from V and 5 bases from J, with 11 bases between. This CDR3 comprises 14 residues. CDR1 and CDR2 from the germline V gene are LNHDA and SQIVND (reference sequence).